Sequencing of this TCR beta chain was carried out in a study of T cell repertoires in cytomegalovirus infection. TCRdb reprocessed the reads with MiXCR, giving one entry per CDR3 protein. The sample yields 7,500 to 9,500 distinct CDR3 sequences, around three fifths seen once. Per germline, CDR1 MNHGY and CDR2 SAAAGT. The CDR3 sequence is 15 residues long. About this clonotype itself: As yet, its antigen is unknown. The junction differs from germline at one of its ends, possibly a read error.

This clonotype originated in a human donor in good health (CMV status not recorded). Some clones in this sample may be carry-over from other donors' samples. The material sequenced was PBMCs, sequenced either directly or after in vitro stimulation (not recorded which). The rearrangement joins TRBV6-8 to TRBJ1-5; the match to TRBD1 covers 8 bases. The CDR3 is CATVRRQGTNQSQPF. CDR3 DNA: TGTGCCACAGTCCGCCGACAGGGGACCAATCAGTCCCAGCCTTTT.